Listed here are 2 T cell receptor beta chains from one sample, sequenced in a study of blood T cell repertoires in COVID-19. Generated by immunoSEQ multiplex PCR, the TCRdb table keeps only in-frame clones and is missing some. The table records about 36,000 clones, 81% of them present only once. Sequencing used peripheral blood. The source is a human donor in a cohort sampled during active or convalescent COVID-19. The donor label of this sample is uncertain.

This chain connects TRBV6-5 to TRBJ2-7, with 15 nucleotides matching TRBD2. Germline V CDR1 and CDR2: MNHEY, SVGAGI. Germline trimming cut 2 bases from V and 2 bases from J; bases unmatched to any gene: 1. The CDR3 sequence is 16 residues long. The CDR3 loop reads CASSYGLAGGAYEQYF. As DNA, the CDR3 is TGTGCCAGCAGTTACGGACTAGCGGGGGGGGCCTACGAGCAGTACTTC.

This rearrangement joins TRBV27 to TRBJ1-4, with 7 positions matching TRBD1. The CDR3 contains 14 residues. Unmatched junction bases numbered 7, after V lost 6 bases and J lost 6 bases. The germline V gene has CDR1 MNHEY and CDR2 SMNVEV (reference sequence). As DNA, the CDR3 is TGTGCCAGCAGATCGACAGGGTTCTATGAAAAACTGTTTTTT. Its protein is CASRSTGFYEKLFF.